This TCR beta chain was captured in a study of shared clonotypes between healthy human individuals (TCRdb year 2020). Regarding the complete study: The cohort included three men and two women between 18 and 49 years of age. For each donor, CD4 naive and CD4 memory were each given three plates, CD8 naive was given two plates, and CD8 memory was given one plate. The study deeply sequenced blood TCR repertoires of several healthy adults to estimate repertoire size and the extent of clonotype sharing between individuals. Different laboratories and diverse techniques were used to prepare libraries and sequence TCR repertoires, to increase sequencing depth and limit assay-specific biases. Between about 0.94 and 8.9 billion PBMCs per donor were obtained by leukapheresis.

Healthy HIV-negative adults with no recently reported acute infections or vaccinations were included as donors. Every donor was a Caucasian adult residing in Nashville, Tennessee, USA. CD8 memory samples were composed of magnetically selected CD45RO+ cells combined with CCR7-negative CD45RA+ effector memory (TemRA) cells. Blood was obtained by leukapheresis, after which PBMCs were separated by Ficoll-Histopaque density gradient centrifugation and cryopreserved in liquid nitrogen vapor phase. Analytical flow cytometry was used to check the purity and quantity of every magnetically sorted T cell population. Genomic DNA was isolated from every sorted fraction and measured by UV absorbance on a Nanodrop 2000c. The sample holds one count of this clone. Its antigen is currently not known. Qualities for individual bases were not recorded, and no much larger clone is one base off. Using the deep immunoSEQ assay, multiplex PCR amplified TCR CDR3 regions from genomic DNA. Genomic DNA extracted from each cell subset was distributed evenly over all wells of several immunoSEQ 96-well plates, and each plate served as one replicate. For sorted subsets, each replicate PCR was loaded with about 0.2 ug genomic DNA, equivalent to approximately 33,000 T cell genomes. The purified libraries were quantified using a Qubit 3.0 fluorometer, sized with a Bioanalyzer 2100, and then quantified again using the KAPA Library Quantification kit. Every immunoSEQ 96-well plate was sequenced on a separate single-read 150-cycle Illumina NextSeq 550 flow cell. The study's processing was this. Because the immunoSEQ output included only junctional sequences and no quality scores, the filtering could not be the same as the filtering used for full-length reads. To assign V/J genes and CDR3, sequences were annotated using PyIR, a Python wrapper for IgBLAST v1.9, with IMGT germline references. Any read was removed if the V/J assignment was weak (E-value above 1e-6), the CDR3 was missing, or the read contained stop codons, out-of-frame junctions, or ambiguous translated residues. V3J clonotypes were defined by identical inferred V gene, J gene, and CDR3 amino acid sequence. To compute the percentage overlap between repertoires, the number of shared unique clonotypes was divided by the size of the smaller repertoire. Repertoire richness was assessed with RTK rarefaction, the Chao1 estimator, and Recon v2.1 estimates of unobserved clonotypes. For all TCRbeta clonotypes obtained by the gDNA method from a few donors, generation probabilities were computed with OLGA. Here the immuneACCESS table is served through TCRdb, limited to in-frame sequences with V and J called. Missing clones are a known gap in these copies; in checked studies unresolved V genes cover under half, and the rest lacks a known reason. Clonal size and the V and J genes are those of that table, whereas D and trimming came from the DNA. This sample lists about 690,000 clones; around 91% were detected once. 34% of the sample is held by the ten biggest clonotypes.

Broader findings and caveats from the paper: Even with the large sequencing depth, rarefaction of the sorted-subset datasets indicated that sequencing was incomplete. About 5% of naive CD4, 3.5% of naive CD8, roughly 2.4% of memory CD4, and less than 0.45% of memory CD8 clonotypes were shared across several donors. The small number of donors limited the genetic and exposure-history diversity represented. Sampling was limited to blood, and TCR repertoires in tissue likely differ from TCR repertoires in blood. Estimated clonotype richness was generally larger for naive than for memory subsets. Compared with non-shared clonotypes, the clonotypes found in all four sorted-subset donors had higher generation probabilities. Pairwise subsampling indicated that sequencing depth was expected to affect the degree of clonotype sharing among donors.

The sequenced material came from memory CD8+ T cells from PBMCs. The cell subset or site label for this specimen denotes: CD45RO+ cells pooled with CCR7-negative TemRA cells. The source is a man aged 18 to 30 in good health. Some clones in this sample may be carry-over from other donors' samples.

Here is the DNA: TGTGCCAGCAGCGAGCAAAGGAACACTGAAGCTTTCTTT. It encodes CASSEQRNTEAFF. The chain is encoded by TRBV13 joined to TRBJ1-1; the D segment cannot be called with confidence. The germline V gene (reference sequence) specifies PRHDT as CDR1 and FYEKMQ as CDR2. The germline ends are 8 bases apart after V is trimmed by 5 bases and J by 1 base. The CDR3 has 13 amino acids, counting the end cysteine and phenylalanine. The DNA shown is the 39-base CDR3, in frame from base 1.